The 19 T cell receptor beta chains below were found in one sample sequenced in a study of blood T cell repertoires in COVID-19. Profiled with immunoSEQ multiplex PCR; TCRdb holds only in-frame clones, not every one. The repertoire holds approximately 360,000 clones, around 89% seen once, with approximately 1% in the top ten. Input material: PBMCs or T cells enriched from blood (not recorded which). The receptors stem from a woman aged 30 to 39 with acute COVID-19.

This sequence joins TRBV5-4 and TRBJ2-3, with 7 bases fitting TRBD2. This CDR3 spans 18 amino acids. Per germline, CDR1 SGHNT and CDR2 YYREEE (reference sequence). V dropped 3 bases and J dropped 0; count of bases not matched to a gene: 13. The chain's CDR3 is CASSWGPGGPSSTDTQYF. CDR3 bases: TGTGCCAGCAGCTGGGGTCCGGGGGGACCCTCTAGCACAGATACGCAGTATTTT.

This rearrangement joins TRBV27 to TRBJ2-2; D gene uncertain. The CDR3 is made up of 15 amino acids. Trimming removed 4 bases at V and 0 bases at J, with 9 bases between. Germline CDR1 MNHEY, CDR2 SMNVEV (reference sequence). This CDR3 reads CASSSGPANTGELFF. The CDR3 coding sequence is TGTGCCAGCAGTTCTGGGCCTGCGAACACCGGGGAGCTGTTTTTT.

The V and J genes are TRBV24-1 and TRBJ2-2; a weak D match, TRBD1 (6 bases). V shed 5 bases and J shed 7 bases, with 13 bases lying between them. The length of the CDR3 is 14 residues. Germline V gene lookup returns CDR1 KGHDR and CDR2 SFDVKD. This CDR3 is CATSAQGGGGELFF. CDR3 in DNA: TGTGCCACCAGTGCACAGGGTGGTGGCGGGGAGCTGTTTTTT.

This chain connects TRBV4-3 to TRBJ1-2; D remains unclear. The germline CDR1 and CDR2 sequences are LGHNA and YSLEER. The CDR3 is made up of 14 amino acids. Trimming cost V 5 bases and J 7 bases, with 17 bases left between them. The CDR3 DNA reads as TGCGCCAGCAGCACTCACGAGGTCGGCGGTGGCTACACCTTC. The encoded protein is CASSTHEVGGGYTF.

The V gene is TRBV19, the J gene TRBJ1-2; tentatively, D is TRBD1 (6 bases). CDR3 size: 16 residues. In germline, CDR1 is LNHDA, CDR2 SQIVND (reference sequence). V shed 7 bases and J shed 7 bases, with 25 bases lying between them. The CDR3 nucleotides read TGTGCCAGTACCGATGCCGGGACAATAATCAGAAGTGGCTACACCTTC. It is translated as CASTDAGTIIRSGYTF. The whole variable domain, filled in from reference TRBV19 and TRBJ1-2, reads DGGITQSPKYLFRKEGQNVTLSCEQNLNHDAMYWYRQDPGQGLRLIYYSQIVNDFQKGDIAEGYSVSREKKESFPLTVTSAQKNPTAFYLCASTDAGTIIRSGYTFGSGTRLTVV.

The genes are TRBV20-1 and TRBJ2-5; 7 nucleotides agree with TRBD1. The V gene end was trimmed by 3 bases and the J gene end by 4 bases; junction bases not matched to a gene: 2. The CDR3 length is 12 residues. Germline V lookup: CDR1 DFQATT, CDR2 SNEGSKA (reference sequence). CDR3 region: CSASAGGETQYF. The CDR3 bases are TGCAGTGCTAGTGCAGGGGGAGAGACCCAGTACTTC.

CDR3 residues: CASSKHRGYEQYF. CDR3 DNA sequence: TGTGCCAGCAGTAAACACAGGGGCTACGAGCAGTACTTC. The rearrangement joins TRBV7-2 to TRBJ2-7; 7 bases align to TRBD1. The CDR3 loop spans 13 amino acids. The trim removed 6 bases at V and 3 bases at J, leaving 5 bases unmatched. Germline V lookup: CDR1 SGHTA, CDR2 FQGNSA.

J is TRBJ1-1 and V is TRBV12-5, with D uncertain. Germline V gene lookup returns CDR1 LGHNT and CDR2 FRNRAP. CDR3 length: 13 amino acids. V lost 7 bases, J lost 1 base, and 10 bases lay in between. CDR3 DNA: TGTGCTAGTGCCCTAGAACCGAACACTGAAGCTTTCTTT. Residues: CASALEPNTEAFF. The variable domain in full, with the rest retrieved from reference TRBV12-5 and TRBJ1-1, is DARVTQTPRHKVTEMGQEVTMRCQPILGHNTVFWYRQTMMQGLELLAYFRNRAPLDDSGMPKDRFSAEMPDATLATLKIQPSEPRDSAVYFCASALEPNTEAFFGQGTRLTVV.

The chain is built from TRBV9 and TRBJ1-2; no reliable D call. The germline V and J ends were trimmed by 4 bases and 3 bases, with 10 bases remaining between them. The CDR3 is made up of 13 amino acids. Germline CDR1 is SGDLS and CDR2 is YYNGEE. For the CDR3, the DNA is TGTGCCAGCAGCTCGGTCGGGTACTATGGCTACACCTTC. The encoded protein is CASSSVGYYGYTF.

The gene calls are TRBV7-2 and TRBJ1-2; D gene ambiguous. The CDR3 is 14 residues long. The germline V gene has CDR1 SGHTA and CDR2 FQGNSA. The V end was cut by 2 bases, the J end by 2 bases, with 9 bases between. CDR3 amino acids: CASSLREVNYGYTF. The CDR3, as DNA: TGTGCCAGCAGCTTACGAGAAGTGAACTATGGCTACACCTTC.

Written as DNA, the CDR3 is TGTGCCAGCAGCTTACAGGCGTTCGGGACAGGGGGTTACGAGCAGTACTTC. Translating it yields CASSLQAFGTGGYEQYF. The chain joins TRBV7-9 to TRBJ2-7; TRBD1 aligns across 11 bases. Germline V gene sequence: CDR1 SEHNR, CDR2 FQNEAQ (reference sequence). The CDR3 extends over 17 amino acids. Trimming at V came to 2 bases and at J to 4 bases, leaving 10 bases not matched to a gene.

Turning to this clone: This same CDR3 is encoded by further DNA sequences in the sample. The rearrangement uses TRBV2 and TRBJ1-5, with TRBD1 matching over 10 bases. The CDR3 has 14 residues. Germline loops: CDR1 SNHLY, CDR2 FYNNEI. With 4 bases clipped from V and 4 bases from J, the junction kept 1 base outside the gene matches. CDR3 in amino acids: CASSGTGGNQPQHF. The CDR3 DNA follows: TGTGCCAGCAGTGGGACAGGGGGGAATCAGCCCCAGCATTTT.

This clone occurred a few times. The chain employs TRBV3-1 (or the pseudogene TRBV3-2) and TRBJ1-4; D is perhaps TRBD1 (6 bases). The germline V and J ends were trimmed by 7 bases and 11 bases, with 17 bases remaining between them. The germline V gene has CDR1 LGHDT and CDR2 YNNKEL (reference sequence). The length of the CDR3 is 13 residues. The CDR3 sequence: CASTRGAQGKLFF. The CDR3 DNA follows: TGTGCCAGCACCAGGGGAGCCCAAGGGAAACTGTTTTTT.

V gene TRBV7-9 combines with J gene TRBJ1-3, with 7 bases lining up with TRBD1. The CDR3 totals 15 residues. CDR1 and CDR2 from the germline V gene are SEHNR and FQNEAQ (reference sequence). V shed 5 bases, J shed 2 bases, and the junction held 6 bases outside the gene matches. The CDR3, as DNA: TGTGCCAGCAGCGACCGGCAGGGGGCTGGAAACACCATATATTTT. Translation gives CASSDRQGAGNTIYF.

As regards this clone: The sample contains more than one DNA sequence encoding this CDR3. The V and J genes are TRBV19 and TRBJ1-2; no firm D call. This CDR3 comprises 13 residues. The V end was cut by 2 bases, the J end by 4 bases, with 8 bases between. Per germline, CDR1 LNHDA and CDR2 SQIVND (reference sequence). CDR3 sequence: CASSIRGTYGYTF. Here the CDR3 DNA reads TGTGCCAGTAGTATACGGGGTACCTATGGCTACACCTTC. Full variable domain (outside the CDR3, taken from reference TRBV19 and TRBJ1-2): DGGITQSPKYLFRKEGQNVTLSCEQNLNHDAMYWYRQDPGQGLRLIYYSQIVNDFQKGDIAEGYSVSREKKESFPLTVTSAQKNPTAFYLCASSIRGTYGYTFGSGTRLTVV.

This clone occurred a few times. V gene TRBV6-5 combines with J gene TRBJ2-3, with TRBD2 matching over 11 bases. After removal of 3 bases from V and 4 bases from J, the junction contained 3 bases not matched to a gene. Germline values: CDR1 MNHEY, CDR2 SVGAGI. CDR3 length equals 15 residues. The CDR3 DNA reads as TGTGCCAGCAGTTATAGCGGGGGGGTCCCAGATACGCAGTATTTT. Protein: CASSYSGGVPDTQYF.

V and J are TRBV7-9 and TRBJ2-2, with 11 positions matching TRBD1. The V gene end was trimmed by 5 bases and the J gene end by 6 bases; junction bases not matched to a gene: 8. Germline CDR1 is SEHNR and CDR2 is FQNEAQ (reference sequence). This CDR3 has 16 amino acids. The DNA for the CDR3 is TGTGCCAGCAGCCCCCCGGGACAGGGGGACGCCGGGGAGCTGTTTTTT. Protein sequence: CASSPPGQGDAGELFF.

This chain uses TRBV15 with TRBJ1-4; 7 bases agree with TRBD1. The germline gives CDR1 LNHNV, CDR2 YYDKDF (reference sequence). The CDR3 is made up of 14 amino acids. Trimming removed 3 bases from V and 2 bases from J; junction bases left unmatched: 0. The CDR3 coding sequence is TGTGCCACCAGCAGGGGACAGACTAATGAAAAACTGTTTTTT. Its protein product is CATSRGQTNEKLFF.

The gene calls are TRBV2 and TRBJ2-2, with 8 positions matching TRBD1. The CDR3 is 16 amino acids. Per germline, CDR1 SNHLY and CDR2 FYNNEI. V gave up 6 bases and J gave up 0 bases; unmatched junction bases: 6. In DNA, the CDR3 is TGTGCCAGCAGGATAGGACAGGGCGCGAACACCGGGGAGCTGTTTTTT. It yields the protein CASRIGQGANTGELFF.